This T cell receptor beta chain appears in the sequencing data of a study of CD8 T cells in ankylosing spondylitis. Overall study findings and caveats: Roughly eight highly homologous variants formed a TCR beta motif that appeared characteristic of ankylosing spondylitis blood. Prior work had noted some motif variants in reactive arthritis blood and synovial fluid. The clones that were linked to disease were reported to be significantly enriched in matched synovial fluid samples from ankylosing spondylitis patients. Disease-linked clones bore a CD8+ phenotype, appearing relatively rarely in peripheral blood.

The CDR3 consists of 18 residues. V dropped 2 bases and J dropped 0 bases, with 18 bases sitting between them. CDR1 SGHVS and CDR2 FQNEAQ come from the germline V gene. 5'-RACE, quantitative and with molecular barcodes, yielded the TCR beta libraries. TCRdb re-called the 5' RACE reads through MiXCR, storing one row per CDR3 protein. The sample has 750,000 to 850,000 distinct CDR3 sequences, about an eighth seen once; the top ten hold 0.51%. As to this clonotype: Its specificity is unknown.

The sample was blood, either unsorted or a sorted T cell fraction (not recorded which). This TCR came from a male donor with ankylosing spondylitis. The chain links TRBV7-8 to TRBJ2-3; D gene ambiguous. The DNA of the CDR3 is TGTGCCAGCAGCTTAATTAGTTTAACTGACTCTAGCACAGATACGCAGTATTTT. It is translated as CASSLISLTDSSTDTQYF.